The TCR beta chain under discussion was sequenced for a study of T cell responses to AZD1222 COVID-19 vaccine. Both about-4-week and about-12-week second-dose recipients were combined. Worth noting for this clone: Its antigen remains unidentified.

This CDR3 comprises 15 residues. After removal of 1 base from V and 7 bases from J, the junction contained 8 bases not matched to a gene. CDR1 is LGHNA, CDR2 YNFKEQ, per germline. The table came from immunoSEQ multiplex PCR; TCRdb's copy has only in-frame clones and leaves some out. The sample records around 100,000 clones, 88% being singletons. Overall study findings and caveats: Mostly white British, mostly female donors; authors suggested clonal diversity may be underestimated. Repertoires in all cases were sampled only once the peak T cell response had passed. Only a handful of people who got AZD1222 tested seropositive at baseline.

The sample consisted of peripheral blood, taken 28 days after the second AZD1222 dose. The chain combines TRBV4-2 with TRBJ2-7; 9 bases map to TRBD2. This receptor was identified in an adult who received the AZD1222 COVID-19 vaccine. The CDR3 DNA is TGTGCCAGCAGCCAAGTTGGCGGGGGGGCAGAGGAGCAGTACTTC. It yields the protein CASSQVGGGAEEQYF.